This TCR beta chain was sequenced during a study of control samples from healthy donors and cancer patients. Some clones are missing from TCRdb's copy, which holds only in-frame ones; the method was immunoSEQ multiplex PCR. The sample records approximately 79,000 clones, approximately 91% being singletons. This clone has a handful of counts. The CDR3 is 12 residues long. In germline, CDR1 is SEHNR, CDR2 FQNEAQ (reference sequence). The V and J ends lost 2 bases and 11 bases respectively, with 12 bases between them. The sequence derives from a man aged 50 or older in good health. The chain uses TRBV7-9 and TRBJ1-1; no definite D call. The source material was blood. The CDR3 DNA reads TGTGCCAGCAGCTTACAACAATTCCAGGCTTTCTTT. It translates to CASSLQQFQAFF.